This TCR beta chain originates from a study of molecular identifiers for immune sequencing clone quantification. Study results and limitations: Whereas clones above 20 RNA copies held under 1% of naive-cell molecules, they held over 97% of effector molecules.

This clonotype was found many times. Its antigen is unknown. Naive CD8 T cells underwent sorting with the CD8+CD4-CCR7+CD45RA+ definition. Via MiXCR, TCRdb re-called the PCR reads, giving one row per CDR3 protein. The sample carries some 590,000 distinct CDR3 sequences, about 25% recorded once. Germline values: CDR1 SGHVS, CDR2 FNYEAQ. This CDR3 has 15 residues. Trimming left V 2 bases short and J 2 bases short, with 12 bases between. The V and J genes are TRBV7-6 and TRBJ1-1, with D possibly being TRBD1 (5 bases). The clonotype originates from a human donor in good health. Some libraries in this study had Jurkat cell RNA spiked in. Input material: naive CD8+ T cells from blood, with Jurkat cell RNA spiked in. The sample's subset: FACS-sorted CD8+CD4-CCR7+CD45RA+ naive T cells. DNA of the CDR3: TGTGCCAGCAGCTTACTGGGGACGGCTAACACTGAAGCTTTCTTT. Its protein is CASSLLGTANTEAFF. The full variable domain, with the rest looked up from reference TRBV7-6 and TRBJ1-1, is GAGVSQSPRYKVTKRGQDVALRCDPISGHVSLYWYRQALGQGPEFLTYFNYEAQQDKSGLPNDRFSAERPEGSISTLTIQRTEQRDSAMYRCASSLLGTANTEAFFGQGTRLTVV.